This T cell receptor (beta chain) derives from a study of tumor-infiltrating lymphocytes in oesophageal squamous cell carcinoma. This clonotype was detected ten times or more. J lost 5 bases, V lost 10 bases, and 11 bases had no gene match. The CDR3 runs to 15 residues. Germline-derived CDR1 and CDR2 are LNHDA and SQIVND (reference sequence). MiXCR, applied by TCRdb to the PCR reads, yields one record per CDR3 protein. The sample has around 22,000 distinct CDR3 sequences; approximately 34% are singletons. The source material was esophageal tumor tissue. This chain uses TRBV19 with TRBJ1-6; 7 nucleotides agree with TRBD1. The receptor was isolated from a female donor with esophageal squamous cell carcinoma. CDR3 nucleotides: TGTGCCACCGCTCCCCTGGGACAGAATAATTCACCCCTCCACTTT. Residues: CATAPLGQNNSPLHF. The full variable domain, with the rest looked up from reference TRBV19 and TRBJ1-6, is DGGITQSPKYLFRKEGQNVTLSCEQNLNHDAMYWYRQDPGQGLRLIYYSQIVNDFQKGDIAEGYSVSREKKESFPLTVTSAQKNPTAFYLCATAPLGQNNSPLHFGNGTRLTVT.